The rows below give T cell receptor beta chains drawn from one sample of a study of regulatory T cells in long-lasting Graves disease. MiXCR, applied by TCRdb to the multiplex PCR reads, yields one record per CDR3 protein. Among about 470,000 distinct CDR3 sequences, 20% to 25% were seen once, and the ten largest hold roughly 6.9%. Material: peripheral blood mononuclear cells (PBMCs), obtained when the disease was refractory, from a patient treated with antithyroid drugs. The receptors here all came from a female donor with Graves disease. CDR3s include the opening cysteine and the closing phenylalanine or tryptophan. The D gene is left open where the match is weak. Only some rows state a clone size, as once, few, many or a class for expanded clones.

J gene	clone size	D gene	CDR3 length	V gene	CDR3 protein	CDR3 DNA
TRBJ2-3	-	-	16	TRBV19	CASSIDLGPNTDTQYF	TGTGCCAGTAGTATAGATCTGGGGCCTAACACAGATACGCAGTATTTT
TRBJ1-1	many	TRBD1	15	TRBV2	CASSSRDSRNTEAFF	TGTGCCAGCAGTTCCAGGGACAGCCGGAACACTGAAGCTTTCTTT
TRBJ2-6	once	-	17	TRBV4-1	CASSQDHPAPGANVLTF	TGCGCCAGCAGCCAAGACCATCCAGCTCCTGGGGCCAACGTCCTGACTTTC
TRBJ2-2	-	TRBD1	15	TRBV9	CASSVRDRGTGELFF	TGTGCCAGCAGCGTGCGGGACAGGGGCACCGGGGAGCTGTTTTTT
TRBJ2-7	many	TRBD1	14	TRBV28	CASSLDRGLYEQYF	TGTGCCAGCAGTTTGGACAGGGGGCTTTACGAGCAGTACTTC
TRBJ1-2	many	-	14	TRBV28	CASTSRGAGYGYTF	TGTGCCAGCACCTCCCGGGGGGCGGGCTATGGCTACACCTTC
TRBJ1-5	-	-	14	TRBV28	CASSTRPGLQPQHF	TGTGCCAGCAGTACCCGCCCGGGGCTTCAGCCCCAGCATTTT
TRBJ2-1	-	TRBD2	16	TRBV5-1	CASSPGSGRIFNEQFF	TGCGCCAGCAGTCCCGGTAGCGGGAGAATCTTCAATGAGCAGTTCTTC
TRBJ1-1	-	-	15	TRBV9	CASSTRGDGNTEAFF	TGTGCCAGCAGCACTCGCGGGGACGGAAACACTGAAGCTTTCTTT
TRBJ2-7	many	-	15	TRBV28	CASSLGLRGAYEQYF	TGTGCCAGCAGTTTAGGGCTCCGGGGGGCGTACGAGCAGTACTTC
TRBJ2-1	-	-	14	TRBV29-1	CSALGPPTYNEQFF	TGCAGCGCCCTAGGTCCACCGACTTACAATGAGCAGTTCTTC
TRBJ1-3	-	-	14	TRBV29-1	CSVYLPTRGNTIYF	TGCAGCGTTTACCTCCCAACGAGGGGAAACACCATATATTTT
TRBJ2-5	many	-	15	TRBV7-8	CASSFGLRAGETQYF	TGTGCCAGCAGCTTCGGACTCCGGGCGGGAGAGACCCAGTACTTC
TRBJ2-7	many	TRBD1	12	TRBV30	CAWSTTGSEQYF	TGTGCCTGGAGTACGACAGGGAGCGAGCAGTACTTC
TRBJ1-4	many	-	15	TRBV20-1	CSAANTGGIDEKLFF	TGCAGTGCTGCCAACACGGGGGGGATAGACGAAAAACTGTTTTTT
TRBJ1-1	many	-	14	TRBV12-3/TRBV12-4	CASSFRAVNTEAFF	TGTGCCAGCAGTTTCAGGGCAGTGAACACTGAAGCTTTCTTT
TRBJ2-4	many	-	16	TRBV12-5	CASGSLLTSTKNIQYF	TGTGCTAGTGGTTCACTCCTGACTTCAACCAAAAACATTCAGTACTTC
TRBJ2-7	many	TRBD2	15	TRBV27	CASRNRLAASYEQYF	TGTGCCAGCAGAAACCGACTAGCGGCTTCCTACGAGCAGTACTTC
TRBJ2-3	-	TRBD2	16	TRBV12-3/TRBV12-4	CASSHTTSGSTDTQYF	TGTGCCAGCAGCCACACTACTAGCGGAAGCACAGATACGCAGTATTTT
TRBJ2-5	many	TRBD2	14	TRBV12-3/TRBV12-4	CASTASGRAETQYF	TGTGCCAGCACCGCTAGCGGGAGGGCAGAGACCCAGTACTTC
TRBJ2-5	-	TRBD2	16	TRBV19	CASSPGEAGGWETQYF	TGTGCCAGTAGTCCCGGAGAAGCGGGGGGTTGGGAGACCCAGTACTTC
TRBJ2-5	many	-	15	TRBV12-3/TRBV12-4	CASSLAGEFRETQYF	TGTGCCAGCAGTTTAGCGGGCGAGTTCAGAGAGACCCAGTACTTC
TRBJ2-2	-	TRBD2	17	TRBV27	CASSLSSSGFLTGELFF	TGTGCCAGCAGTTTATCCAGTAGCGGGTTTCTCACCGGGGAGCTGTTTTTT